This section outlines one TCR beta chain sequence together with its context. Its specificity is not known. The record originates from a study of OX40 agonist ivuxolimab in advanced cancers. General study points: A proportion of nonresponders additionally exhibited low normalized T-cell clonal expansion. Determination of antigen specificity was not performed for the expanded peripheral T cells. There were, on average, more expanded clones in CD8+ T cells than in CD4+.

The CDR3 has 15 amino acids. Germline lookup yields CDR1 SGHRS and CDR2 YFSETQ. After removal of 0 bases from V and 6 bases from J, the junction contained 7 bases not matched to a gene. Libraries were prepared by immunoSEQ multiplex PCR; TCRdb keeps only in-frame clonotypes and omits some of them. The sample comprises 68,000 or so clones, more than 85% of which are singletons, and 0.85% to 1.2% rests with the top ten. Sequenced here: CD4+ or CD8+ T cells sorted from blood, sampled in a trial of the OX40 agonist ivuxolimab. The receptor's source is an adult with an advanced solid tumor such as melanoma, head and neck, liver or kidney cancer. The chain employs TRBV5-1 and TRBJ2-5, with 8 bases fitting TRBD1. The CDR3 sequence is CASSLVGQVEKTQYF. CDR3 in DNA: TGCGCCAGCAGCTTGGTGGGACAGGTGGAGAAGACCCAGTACTTC.